This TCR beta chain appears in the sequencing data of a study of cytomegalovirus exposure and HLA in healthy donors. PCR was performed using 60 Vbeta and 13 Jbeta primers. The protocol was immunoSEQ multiplex PCR, while the TCRdb copy is restricted to in-frame clones and leaves out a portion. The data show more than 85,000 clones, around 74% seen once. Germline-derived CDR1 and CDR2 are SGHTA and FQGNSA. This CDR3 has 14 amino acids. V lost 4 bases to trimming and J lost 0 bases; unmatched junction nucleotides: 2. In the case of this clone: Its antigen is not known.

Study results and caveats: The majority of CMV-associated TCR beta chains were reported as apparently HLA-restricted in a later analysis.

The genes are TRBV7-2 and TRBJ1-1, with TRBD1 matching over 7 bases. The specimen was PBMCs. The sequence came from a middle-aged man in good health and CMV-seronegative. CDR3 DNA sequence: TGTGCCAGCAGCTCGGGACAGTTGAACACTGAAGCTTTCTTT. Amino acid sequence: CASSSGQLNTEAFF.